This T cell receptor beta chain came from a study of immune evolution from preneoplasia to lung adenocarcinoma. Patient tissue came from resections in Japan or China, 2014–2017. TCRdb's copy holds only in-frame clones and misses some; the assay was immunoSEQ multiplex PCR. Seen here are 9,500 or so clones, 75% to 80% observed once, and the top ten hold 4% to 5.5%. The CDR3 is 15 amino acids. V was shortened by 2 bases and J by 0 bases, with 8 bases between the two germline ends. Germline V gene lookup returns CDR1 SGHDN and CDR2 FVKESK. V gene TRBV14 combines with J gene TRBJ2-1; D is perhaps TRBD2 (5 bases). This receptor was identified in a person aged 70 to 79 with lung adenocarcinoma. Sequenced: FFPE minimally invasive lung adenocarcinoma tissue. The CDR3 region has the DNA TGTGCCAGCAGCCAACAAGGGAGCTCCTACAATGAGCAGTTCTTC. The encoded protein is CASSQQGSSYNEQFF.